A single sample gave rise to the 26 T cell receptor beta chains below, sequenced in a study of shared clonotypes between healthy human individuals. The assay was immunoSEQ multiplex PCR, and TCRdb's table has in-frame clones only and misses some. The sample records 300,000 to 400,000 clones, approximately 79% being singletons. The sample consisted of memory CD4+ T cells sorted from blood. Regarding subset: CD45RA-negative fraction. Source of these receptors: a man aged 30 to 45 in good health.

This sequence joins TRBV7-6 and TRBJ1-1, with D maybe TRBD1 (6 bases). V was trimmed by 5 bases and J by 5 bases, leaving 15 bases between them. Germline V gene sequence: CDR1 SGHVS, CDR2 FNYEAQ. This CDR3 comprises 14 residues. The CDR3 DNA sequence: TGTGCCAGCAGCCAACAGGGTTATGGGACTGAAGCTTTCTTT. This translates into CASSQQGYGTEAFF.

The chain links TRBV9 to TRBJ2-1; D unclear. Looked up from germline, CDR1 is SGDLS and CDR2 is YYNGEE. The CDR3 is made up of 12 amino acids. Between the trimmed V and J ends, which lost 3 bases and 8 bases, there was a span of 9 bases. This CDR3 is CASSDSSDEQFF. CDR3 in DNA: TGTGCCAGCAGCGATTCGAGTGATGAGCAGTTCTTC.

The chain couples TRBV7-8 to TRBJ2-6; D not certain. Germline assignment: CDR1 SGHVS and CDR2 FQNEAQ. V shed 0 bases and J shed 0 bases, with 9 bases lying between them. This CDR3 contains 17 residues. The CDR3 is CASSLASGGSGANVLTF. CDR3 DNA sequence: TGTGCCAGCAGCTTAGCGTCAGGCGGCTCTGGGGCCAACGTCCTGACTTTC.

This chain connects TRBV6-4 to TRBJ2-7; possible D gene TRBD2, 5 bases. This CDR3 contains 15 residues. Germline CDR1 MRHNA, CDR2 SNTAGT. V lost 5 bases, J lost 7 bases, and 21 bases lay in between. CDR3 nucleotides: TGTGCCAGCAGTCCGACCCCTCGGGGTTCCGGTGAGCAGTACTTC. It translates to CASSPTPRGSGEQYF.

This clone was counted once. The rearrangement links TRBV5-5 to TRBJ1-1; TRBD1 matches 10 bases. The length of the CDR3 is 14 residues. CDR1 and CDR2 (germline): SGHKS, YYEKEE (reference sequence). V lost 4 bases, J lost 6 bases, and 6 bases stayed unmatched. The CDR3 bases are TGTGCCAGCAGCCCGGGACAGGGGACGCCTGAAGCTTTCTTT. The encoded protein is CASSPGQGTPEAFF.

The chain employs TRBV5-1 and TRBJ1-1; the D gene is possibly TRBD1 (6 bases). CDR3 length equals 15 residues. V was shortened by 4 bases and J by 1 base, with 14 bases between the two germline ends. Germline V gene lookup returns CDR1 SGHRS and CDR2 YFSETQ. This chain's CDR3 is CASSRREGGNTEAFF. The CDR3 coding sequence is TGCGCCAGCAGCCGCAGGGAGGGGGGGAACACTGAAGCTTTCTTT.

This clone came up many times. The chain is built from TRBV2 and TRBJ2-1; either TRBD1 or TRBD2 may fit D (5 bases each). Per the germline V gene, CDR1 is SNHLY and CDR2 is FYNNEI. This CDR3 region has 14 residues. Trimming took off 6 bases at V and 10 bases at J, with 19 bases between the two ends. For the CDR3, the DNA is TGTGCCAGCAGAGACCAGGGACCCTCCGTGGAGCAGTTCTTC. This encodes CASRDQGPSVEQFF.

The chain carries TRBV7-2 and TRBJ2-2; D possibly corresponds to TRBD1 (6 bases). CDR1 and CDR2 (germline): SGHTA, FQGNSA. The length of the CDR3 is 18 residues. Trimming shortened V by 5 bases and J by 0 bases, and 19 bases separated the two germline ends. In DNA, the CDR3 is TGTGCCAGCAGCCAAGAGGGACAAGGACGGTCGAACACCGGGGAGCTGTTTTTT. Residues: CASSQEGQGRSNTGELFF.

The chain uses TRBV19 and TRBJ2-5; a weak D match, TRBD1 (6 bases). The CDR3 consists of 17 residues. Germline CDR1 reads LNHDA; CDR2 reads SQIVND (reference sequence). Trimming left V 6 bases short and J 1 base short, with 21 bases between. CDR3 nucleotide sequence: TGTGCCAGTAGATCTCAGCTACGGACAGATAGCCAAGAGACCCAGTACTTC. Translation: CASRSQLRTDSQETQYF.

This chain uses TRBV25-1 with TRBJ2-5; D gene unclear. CDR3 length: 11 residues. V shed 4 bases and J shed 2 bases, with 2 bases lying between them. CDR1 is MGHDK, CDR2 SYGVNS, per germline. In DNA form, the CDR3 reads TGTGCCAGCAGTGTACAAGAGACCCAGTACTTC. It encodes CASSVQETQYF.

The V call is TRBV5-4, the J call TRBJ2-1; D is unresolved. Per germline, CDR1 SGHNT and CDR2 YYREEE (reference sequence). V lost 0 bases, J lost 4 bases, and 5 bases lay in between. This CDR3 spans 13 amino acids. CDR3 in DNA: TGTGCCAGCAGCTTGGACCAATACAATGAGCAGTTCTTC. Protein: CASSLDQYNEQFF.

The rearrangement links TRBV6-1 to TRBJ2-2; no firm D call. Germline assignment: CDR1 MNHNS and CDR2 SASEGT. V shed 4 bases and J shed 1 base, with 7 bases lying between them. The CDR3 is made up of 14 amino acids. CDR3 amino acids: CASSGSLNTGELFF. Here the CDR3 DNA reads TGTGCCAGCAGTGGGTCCCTGAACACCGGGGAGCTGTTTTTT.

J is TRBJ2-7 and V is TRBV19, with 12 positions matching TRBD2. Trimming cost V 4 bases and J 3 bases; bases outside gene matches: 4. In germline, CDR1 is LNHDA, CDR2 SQIVND (reference sequence). The CDR3 spans 15 residues. The CDR3 DNA is TGTGCCAGTAGTACAGGGACTAGCGGGCTCTACGAGCAGTACTTC. Protein sequence: CASSTGTSGLYEQYF.

This clone is a singleton in its sample. The chain couples TRBV5-8 to TRBJ2-5; D not certain. This CDR3 is built from 13 residues. V dropped 4 bases and J dropped 4 bases, with 11 bases sitting between them. The germline V gene has CDR1 SGHTS and CDR2 YDEGEE. DNA for the CDR3: TGTGCCAGCAGCATCGGTGTGCTAGAGACCCAGTACTTC. Protein sequence: CASSIGVLETQYF. The full variable domain, completed using reference TRBV5-8 and TRBJ2-5, is EAGVTQSPTHLIKTRGQQATLRCSPISGHTSVYWYQQALGLGLQFLLWYDEGEERNRGNFPPRFSGRQFPNYSSELNVNALELEDSALYLCASSIGVLETQYFGPGTRLLVL.

The chain uses TRBV6-5 and TRBJ2-1, with 12 bases that match TRBD2. Per germline, CDR1 MNHEY and CDR2 SVGAGI. This CDR3 is built from 15 residues. V lost 6 bases to trimming and J lost 4 bases; unmatched junction nucleotides: 4. The CDR3 DNA reads TGTGCCAGCAGCGCTAGCGGGAGGGTTTACAATGAGCAGTTCTTC. Translating gives CASSASGRVYNEQFF.

This sequence joins TRBV2 and TRBJ2-5; D gene unclear. The germline V gene has CDR1 SNHLY and CDR2 FYNNEI. V was trimmed by 7 bases and J by 6 bases, leaving 15 bases between them. The CDR3 consists of 13 residues. CDR3 coding DNA: TGTGCCAGCATGCGGTCGGCAAGAAAGACCCAGTACTTC. Translated, it gives CASMRSARKTQYF.

The V call is TRBV7-9, the J call TRBJ2-7; 9 nucleotides align to TRBD1. After removal of 5 bases from V and 2 bases from J, the junction contained 4 bases not matched to a gene. This CDR3 is 14 amino acids long. The germline CDR1 and CDR2 sequences are SEHNR and FQNEAQ (reference sequence). The CDR3 here is CASSNRDRAYEQYF. In nucleotides, the CDR3 is TGTGCCAGCAGCAACAGGGACAGGGCCTACGAGCAGTACTTC.

The chain links TRBV18 to TRBJ2-2, with a weak D call TRBD1 (5 bases). This CDR3 region has 15 residues. Germline lookup yields CDR1 KGHSH and CDR2 LQKENI. Trimming shortened V by 2 bases and J by 5 bases, and 12 bases separated the two germline ends. As DNA, the CDR3 is TGTGCCAGCTCACCAGTTAGGGGTTGGACCGGGGAGCTGTTTTTT. Protein sequence: CASSPVRGWTGELFF.

The chain has TRBV2 and TRBJ2-7; D call uncertain. Germline V gene sequence: CDR1 SNHLY, CDR2 FYNNEI. V was shortened by 11 bases and J by 3 bases, with 17 bases between the two germline ends. The length of the CDR3 is 13 residues. The CDR3 region is CAGVDVGNYEQYF. The CDR3 nucleotides are TGTGCCGGAGTGGACGTCGGCAACTACGAGCAGTACTTC.

V is TRBV9 and J is TRBJ1-3; D not certain. CDR3 length: 11 residues. Trimming took 6 bases from V and 2 from J, leaving 3 bases between them. Germline CDR1 SGDLS, CDR2 YYNGEE. The CDR3 bases are TGTGCCAGCAAAACTGGAAACACCATATATTTT. This codes for CASKTGNTIYF. Full variable domain (missing parts from reference TRBV9 and TRBJ1-3): DSGVTQTPKHLITATGQRVTLRCSPRSGDLSVYWYQQSLDQGLQFLIQYYNGEERAKGNILERFSAQQFPDLHSELNLSSLELGDSALYFCASKTGNTIYFGEGSWLTVV.

V and J are TRBV6-5 and TRBJ1-2; no clear D. The CDR3 covers 13 residues. The V end lost 0 bases, the J end lost 6 bases, and 8 bases lay between the germline ends. Germline V gene sequence: CDR1 MNHEY, CDR2 SVGAGI. The CDR3, as DNA: TGTGCCAGCAGTTACTCGAGGGCGAATGGCTACACCTTC. It yields the protein CASSYSRANGYTF.

Points on this clone: The conserved phenylalanine or tryptophan is not found at the CDR3 terminus, so this likely reflects a read error. V is TRBV11-1 and J is TRBJ1-1; D not certain. V was shortened by 5 bases and J by 3 bases, with 7 bases between the two germline ends. The CDR3 is 12 amino acids. Looked up from germline, CDR1 is SGHAT and CDR2 is FQDESV (reference sequence). The CDR3 DNA reads TGTGCCAGCAGCACAGAATACACTGAAGCTTTCCTT. Its protein is CASSTEYTEAFL.

The V call is TRBV9, the J call TRBJ2-5; D uncertain. Trimming removed 0 bases from V and 1 base from J, with 7 bases in between. The CDR3 has 14 amino acids. Germline V gene lookup returns CDR1 SGDLS and CDR2 YYNGEE. CDR3 bases: TGTGCCAGCAGCGTAGACCGCTCCCAAGAGACCCAGTACTTC. The encoded protein is CASSVDRSQETQYF.

This sequence joins TRBV5-1 and TRBJ2-2, with D unclear. This CDR3 region has 15 residues. CDR1 and CDR2 from the germline V gene are SGHRS and YFSETQ. Trimming removed 2 bases at V and 5 bases at J, with 13 bases between. CDR3 nucleotides: TGCGCCAGCAGCTTATTTGATGGGGAAACCGGGGAGCTGTTTTTT. It specifies CASSLFDGETGELFF.

The V and J genes are TRBV11-2 and TRBJ2-1; D unresolved. The germline V gene encodes CDR1 SGHAT and CDR2 FQNNGV. CDR3 size: 16 residues. V lost 2 bases to trimming and J lost 4 bases, with 15 bases between them. The CDR3 nucleotides are TGTGCCAGCAGCTTATTCGGTCAACTAAAATACAATGAGCAGTTCTTC. It yields the protein CASSLFGQLKYNEQFF.

This chain uses TRBV10-3 with TRBJ2-1, with D unclear. This CDR3 contains 14 residues. Deletions cut 3 bases from V and 5 bases from J, with 11 bases between. The V gene's germline CDR1 is ENHRY and CDR2 SYGVKD. The CDR3 protein is CAISDHYLDNEQFF. In DNA, the CDR3 is TGTGCCATCAGTGATCACTACCTGGACAATGAGCAGTTCTTC.